Presented here are 8 T cell receptor beta chains from one specimen sequenced in a study of cytomegalovirus exposure and HLA in healthy donors. The PCR employed 60 Vbeta primers together with 13 Jbeta primers. Profiled with immunoSEQ multiplex PCR; TCRdb holds only in-frame clones, not every one. This sample carries some 200,000 clones, under 80% of them seen once, and the ten largest clones take 2.5% to 3.5%. The sequencing input was PBMCs. The receptors shown here come from a female donor in good health and CMV-seronegative.

The chain employs TRBV7-3 and TRBJ2-3; weak D call: TRBD1 (7 bases). This CDR3 has 16 residues. V lost 5 bases and J 3 bases, leaving 18 bases between the germline ends. Germline CDR1 SGHTA, CDR2 FQGTGA. The CDR3, as DNA: TGTGCCAGCAGCGGCGGGACAGTGGTAGGAACAGATACGCAGTATTTT. Protein: CASSGGTVVGTDTQYF.

The rearrangement uses TRBV7-8 and TRBJ1-6; 12 nucleotides line up with TRBD1. The CDR3 is 16 amino acids. CDR1 is SGHVS, CDR2 FQNEAQ, per germline. With 3 bases clipped from V and 10 bases from J, the junction kept 7 bases outside the gene matches. CDR3 region: CASSFSSGQGASPLHF. Written as DNA, the CDR3 is TGTGCCAGCAGCTTCTCCTCGGGACAGGGGGCCTCACCCCTCCACTTT.

This clone appeared a few times. Different DNA sequences within this sample yield the same CDR3. This chain links TRBV7-2 with TRBJ1-5, with TRBD1 identical over 7 bases. The CDR3 spans 13 residues. From germline, CDR1 is SGHTA and CDR2 FQGNSA. The ends lost 5 bases at V and 5 bases at J; junction bases unmatched: 3. CDR3 loop: CASSIDRDQPQHF. CDR3 nucleotide sequence: TGTGCCAGCAGCATCGACAGGGATCAGCCCCAGCATTTT.

V usage is TRBV2 and J usage is TRBJ1-1, with D tentatively TRBD1 (5 bases). Looked up from germline, CDR1 is SNHLY and CDR2 is FYNNEI. Trimming left V 4 bases short and J 1 base short, with 10 bases between. There are 14 residues in the CDR3. The CDR3 reads CASSGRQGNTEAFF. The CDR3 DNA follows: TGTGCCAGCAGTGGACGGCAGGGGAACACTGAAGCTTTCTTT.

The chain couples TRBV7-3 to TRBJ1-2, with D perhaps TRBD1 (5 bases). From germline, CDR1 is SGHTA and CDR2 FQGTGA. Trimming left V 4 bases short and J 8 bases short, with 14 bases between. The CDR3 length is 13 residues. CDR3 amino acids: CASSSDRGSGYTF. For the CDR3, the DNA is TGTGCCAGCAGCTCTGACCGGGGGAGCGGCTACACCTTC.

This rearrangement joins TRBV28 to TRBJ2-3, with TRBD2 identical over 11 bases. The CDR3 covers 15 residues. Trimming took 6 bases from V and 4 from J; bases not matched to a gene: 6. Per the germline V gene, CDR1 is MDHEN and CDR2 is SYDVKM. The CDR3 sequence: CASSPVAGGADTQYF. CDR3 nucleotide sequence: TGTGCCAGCAGCCCCGTAGCGGGAGGGGCAGATACGCAGTATTTT.

The V and J genes are TRBV5-1 and TRBJ2-2; 7 nucleotides agree with TRBD1. The CDR3 loop spans 18 amino acids. Germline CDR1 and CDR2: SGHRS and YFSETQ. V gave up 6 bases and J gave up 0 bases; unmatched junction bases: 14. For the CDR3, the DNA is TGCGCCAGCACCACTTCCTCTACAGGGGCCTCGAACACCGGGGAGCTGTTTTTT. Encoded protein: CASTTSSTGASNTGELFF.

This clone was seen only once. V and J are TRBV5-1 and TRBJ1-5, with D maybe TRBD1 (5 bases). CDR1 is SGHRS and CDR2 is YFSETQ in the germline V gene. V was pared by 3 bases and J by 6 bases, with 16 bases between. The CDR3 runs 15 residues. The CDR3 is CASSWGEEWGQPQHF. The DNA of the CDR3 is TGCGCCAGCAGCTGGGGGGAGGAATGGGGTCAGCCCCAGCATTTT.